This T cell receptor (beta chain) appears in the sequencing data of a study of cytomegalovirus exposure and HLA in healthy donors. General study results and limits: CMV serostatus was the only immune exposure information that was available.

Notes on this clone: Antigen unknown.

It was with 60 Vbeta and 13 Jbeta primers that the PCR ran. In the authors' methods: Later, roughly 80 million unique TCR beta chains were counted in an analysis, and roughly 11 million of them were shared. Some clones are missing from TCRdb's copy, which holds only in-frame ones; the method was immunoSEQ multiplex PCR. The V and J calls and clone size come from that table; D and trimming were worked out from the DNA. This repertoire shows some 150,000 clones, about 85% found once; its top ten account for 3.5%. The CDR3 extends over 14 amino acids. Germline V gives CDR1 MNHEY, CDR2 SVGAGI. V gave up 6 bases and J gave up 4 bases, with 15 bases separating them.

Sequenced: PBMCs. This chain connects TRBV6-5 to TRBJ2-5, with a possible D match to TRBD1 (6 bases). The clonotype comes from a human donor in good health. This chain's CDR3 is CASRPGERRETQYF. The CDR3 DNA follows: TGTGCCAGCAGACCAGGGGAGCGGCGAGAGACCCAGTACTTC.